This T cell receptor (beta chain) is from a study of cytomegalovirus exposure and HLA in healthy donors. Study-wide points: Listed as cytomegalovirus-associated were 150 or so TCR beta chains. TCR beta sequences reportedly predicted most subjects' HLA-A and HLA-B alleles accurately. Across donors, presence/absence analyses took sequencing depth to be roughly uniform.

Researchers ran the PCR with 60 Vbeta and 13 Jbeta primers. Authors' data handling: The authors later counted roughly 79 million unique TCR beta chains, roughly 11 million of them shared. The protocol was immunoSEQ multiplex PCR, while the TCRdb copy is restricted to in-frame clones and leaves out a portion. V, J and clone size were drawn from that table, and D and trimming were deduced from the DNA. Altogether approximately 91,000 clones are present, 81% being singletons, with the ten largest covering approximately 10%. Points on this clone: Its matching antigen is unknown.

Sequenced: PBMCs. This TCR came from a human donor in good health.

CDR3 coding DNA: TGTGCCAGTCAGCCAGGGGGTTTGGAGACCCAGTACTTC. This encodes CASQPGGLETQYF. The genes are TRBV2 and TRBJ2-5; the match to TRBD1 covers 7 bases. From germline, CDR1 is SNHLY and CDR2 FYNNEI. This CDR3 spans 13 amino acids. V lost 9 bases to trimming and J lost 5 bases; unmatched junction nucleotides: 9.